This entry lists 25 T cell receptor beta chains sequenced from one sample in a study of T cell repertoires in cytomegalovirus infection. These receptors are not linked to any known antigen. TCRdb called the reads again in MiXCR, with one record for every CDR3 protein. The table lists about 920,000 distinct CDR3 sequences, around a third of them singletons. Specimen: cultured CD8+ T cells from PBMCs, collected from culture after CMV antigen stimulation. These receptors were collected from a human donor in good health (CMV status not recorded). Some clones in this sample may be carry-over from other donors' samples.

This chain's CDR3 is CASSVGDTDTQYF. The CDR3 DNA reads as TGTGCCAGCAGTGTGGGGGACACAGATACGCAGTATTTT. The gene calls are TRBV6-4 and TRBJ2-3, with D possibly called TRBD1 or TRBD2 (5 bases each). The V gene's germline CDR1 is MRHNA and CDR2 SNTAGT. Trimming stripped 4 bases from V and 2 bases from J, with 7 bases between. The CDR3 runs to 13 residues.

The table lists this clonotype with a few counts. The rearrangement joins TRBV27 to TRBJ2-3; no firm D call. The CDR3 covers 14 residues. Germline V lookup: CDR1 MNHEY, CDR2 SMNVEV (reference sequence). The V and J ends lost 3 bases and 2 bases respectively, with 9 bases between them. The CDR3 sequence: CASSFGKVTDTQYF. The CDR3 nucleotides are TGTGCCAGCAGTTTTGGGAAAGTCACAGATACGCAGTATTTT.

This clonotype was seen many times. The DNA of the CDR3 is TGTGCCAGCTGCGCGGGACACCCTCCACGGACCCAGTACTTC. Protein sequence: CASCAGHPPRTQYF. V gene TRBV6-1 combines with J gene TRBJ2-5; D may correspond to TRBD1 or TRBD2 (6 bases each). V was shortened by 8 bases and J by 7 bases, with 20 bases between the two germline ends. The CDR3 has 14 amino acids. From germline, CDR1 is MNHNS and CDR2 SASEGT.

This rearrangement joins TRBV7-9 to TRBJ2-1, with a possible D match to TRBD1 (6 bases). CDR1 is SEHNR and CDR2 is FQNEAQ in the germline V gene (reference sequence). Trimming took off 5 bases at V and 0 bases at J, with 17 bases between the two ends. The CDR3 extends over 17 amino acids. CDR3 sequence reads: CASSAVGLGASYNEQFF. The CDR3 coding sequence is TGTGCCAGCAGCGCCGTCGGCTTGGGGGCCTCCTACAATGAGCAGTTCTTC.

The rearrangement uses TRBV6-6 and TRBJ1-2, with 8 bases aligning to TRBD1. The CDR3 runs to 12 residues. Germline-derived CDR1 and CDR2 are MNHNY and SVGAGI (reference sequence). With V trimmed by 8 bases and J by 4 bases, 3 bases remained unmatched. DNA of the CDR3: TGTGCCAGCGTGGGACAGGTCTATGGCTACACCTTC. Protein sequence: CASVGQVYGYTF.

The chain links TRBV19 to TRBJ2-4; D gene unclear. Trimming cost V 0 bases and J 0 bases, with 18 bases left between them. CDR1 is LNHDA and CDR2 is SQIVND in the germline V gene (reference sequence). This CDR3 has 19 residues. As DNA, the CDR3 is TGTGCCAGTAGTATAGATCCACTCTCGCCAAAGATAGCCAAAAACATTCAGTACTTC. This codes for CASSIDPLSPKIAKNIQYF.

This clonotype appeared many times. This chain uses TRBV20-1 with TRBJ2-1, with 12 bases fitting TRBD2. V gave up 0 bases and J gave up 8 bases; unmatched junction bases: 2. The CDR3 sequence is 14 residues long. Germline V gene data show CDR1 as DFQATT and CDR2 as SNEGSKA (reference sequence). DNA for the CDR3: TGCAGTGCTAGAGAACTAGCGGGGGGCTATGAGCAGTTCTTC. It yields the protein CSARELAGGYEQFF.

CDR3 sequence reads: CATQISGGGSEQFF. DNA for the CDR3: TGTGCCACACAAATTAGCGGGGGGGGCTCTGAGCAGTTCTTC. The rearrangement uses TRBV24-1 and TRBJ2-1; 11 bases are a match to TRBD2. The CDR3 consists of 14 residues. The trim removed 10 bases at V and 9 bases at J, leaving 10 bases unmatched. Germline V gene lookup returns CDR1 KGHDR and CDR2 SFDVKD.

There are many counts of this clonotype. V and J are TRBV7-6 and TRBJ2-5; possibly TRBD2 for D (6 bases). The V and J ends lost 1 base and 4 bases respectively, with 10 bases between them. There are 14 residues in the CDR3. Germline V gives CDR1 SGHVS, CDR2 FNYEAQ. The CDR3 DNA sequence: TGTGCCAGCAGCTTAGAAACAGCGGGAGAGACCCAGTACTTC. This codes for CASSLETAGETQYF.

The V and J genes are TRBV7-4 and TRBJ1-3; D unclear. Trimming removed 1 base from V and 0 bases from J, with 22 bases in between. The CDR3 extends over 20 amino acids. The germline CDR1 and CDR2 sequences are SGHVT and SQSDAQ. As DNA, the CDR3 is TGTGCCAGCAGCTTAGGTTTTAAAAGGACCTATGCGCTCTCTGGAAACACCATATATTTT. Its protein is CASSLGFKRTYALSGNTIYF.

This chain joins TRBV13 and TRBJ2-5; D uncertain. Trimming cost V 1 base and J 3 bases, with 6 bases left between them. The CDR3 runs to 13 residues. Germline assignment: CDR1 PRHDT and CDR2 FYEKMQ (reference sequence). CDR3 protein: CASSLVVKETQYF. CDR3 DNA sequence: TGTGCCAGCAGCTTAGTGGTTAAAGAGACCCAGTACTTC.

The rearrangement links TRBV9 to TRBJ1-2; D is perhaps TRBD1 (5 bases). Trimming took off 2 bases at V and 14 bases at J, with 31 bases between the two ends. This CDR3 contains 17 residues. From germline, CDR1 is SGDLS and CDR2 YYNGEE. This chain's CDR3 is CASSVGTGLQPVHPYTF. In nucleotides, the CDR3 is TGTGCCAGCAGCGTCGGGACCGGTTTGCAACCAGTACATCCTTATACCTTC.

The chain uses TRBV4-3 and TRBJ2-4; D gene ambiguous. Per germline, CDR1 LGHNA and CDR2 YSLEER. This CDR3 region has 16 residues. V lost 1 base and J lost 0, with 10 bases in between. CDR3 sequence: CASSQGLLRAKNIQYF. The CDR3 nucleotides read TGCGCCAGCAGCCAAGGACTGCTTAGAGCCAAAAACATTCAGTACTTC.

J is TRBJ2-3 and V is TRBV27, with D perhaps given as TRBD1 or TRBD2 (5 bases each). CDR3 length: 11 amino acids. CDR1 and CDR2 from the germline V gene are MNHEY and SMNVEV (reference sequence). V was shortened by 5 bases and J by 11 bases, with 11 bases between the two germline ends. The CDR3 here is CASSTGTEQYF. CDR3 sequence (DNA): TGTGCCAGCAGTACCGGGACGGAGCAGTATTTT.

The chain joins TRBV20-1 to TRBJ2-7; 12 bases are shared with TRBD1. Germline assignment: CDR1 DFQATT and CDR2 SNEGSKA (reference sequence). The CDR3 is 19 residues long. Trimming cost V 0 bases and J 4 bases; bases outside gene matches: 16. The CDR3 bases are TGCAGTGCTAGAGACCCCGCCGGGACAGGGGGCTCGGGGACGTACGAGCAGTACTTC. This gives the protein CSARDPAGTGGSGTYEQYF.

The rearrangement links TRBV7-2 to TRBJ2-2; 7 bases fit TRBD2. There are 13 residues in the CDR3. Germline V gene sequence: CDR1 SGHTA, CDR2 FQGNSA. With V trimmed by 11 bases and J by 7 bases, 10 bases remained unmatched. The CDR3 DNA follows: TGTGCCTTCGGGGGGTCCGTTGACGGGGAGCTGTTTTTT. This codes for CAFGGSVDGELFF.

With respect to this clonotype: At one end, the junction sequence differs from germline, possibly due to a read error. The chain has TRBV29-1 and TRBJ2-3; 8 bases agree with TRBD2. Germline loops: CDR1 SQVTM, CDR2 ANQGSEA. The CDR3 loop spans 15 amino acids. CDR3 amino acids: CSVEGAGANTDTRYF. DNA of the CDR3: TGCAGCGTTGAGGGAGCGGGGGCCAACACAGATACGCGGTATTTT.

Only a few counts were recorded for this clonotype. The chain carries TRBV4-1 and TRBJ1-1; D not resolved. V gave up 1 base and J gave up 0 bases, with 21 bases separating them. CDR3 length: 19 residues. CDR1 MGHRA and CDR2 YSYEKL come from the germline V gene. The CDR3, as DNA: TGCGCCAGCAGCCAAGTAGTCCTCGTGGTTTACCCGCTGAACACTGAAGCTTTCTTT. It yields the protein CASSQVVLVVYPLNTEAFF.

V usage is TRBV5-5 and J usage is TRBJ2-1; a weak D match, TRBD2 (6 bases). Germline values: CDR1 SGHKS, CDR2 YYEKEE (reference sequence). The CDR3 extends over 17 amino acids. Trimming left V 7 bases short and J 1 base short, with 21 bases between. The DNA of the CDR3 is TGTGCCAGCGGGCTCCGAATGGGACTCGCTTCCTACAATGAGCAGTTCTTC. Its protein is CASGLRMGLASYNEQFF.

The chain has TRBV10-3 and TRBJ2-1; 7 bases align to TRBD1. Germline loops: CDR1 ENHRY, CDR2 SYGVKD. Germline trimming cut 6 bases from V and 8 bases from J; bases unmatched to any gene: 13. CDR3 length equals 15 residues. The CDR3 loop reads CAISSQEQGIDEQFF. The CDR3 bases are TGTGCCATCAGCTCGCAGGAACAGGGGATCGATGAGCAGTTCTTC.

The genes are TRBV10-3 and TRBJ1-2, with 8 bases aligning to TRBD1. CDR3 length: 11 amino acids. CDR1 is ENHRY and CDR2 is SYGVKD in the germline V gene. With V trimmed by 6 bases and J by 7 bases, 1 base remained unmatched. CDR3 in DNA: TGTGCCATCAGGGACAGGGCTGGCTACACCTTC. Its translation is CAIRDRAGYTF.

In regard to this clonotype: It may be a read error: a sequence one base away is much more abundant. The rearrangement uses TRBV7-6 and TRBJ2-7; D gene ambiguous. The germline gives CDR1 SGHVS, CDR2 FNYEAQ. This CDR3 has 17 amino acids. The V end was cut by 2 bases, the J end by 5 bases, with 22 bases between. The CDR3: CASSLLVADHGCHEQYF. Here the CDR3 DNA reads TGTGCCAGCAGCTTATTGGTCGCGGATCATGGTTGCCACGAGCAGTACTTC.

For this clonotype: One end of the junction does not line up with germline, which may come from a read error. The chain employs TRBV7-1 and TRBJ2-7, with 11 positions matching TRBD2. TRBV7-1 is an ORF, with its function uncertain. This CDR3 has 14 amino acids. The CDR3 sequence: CASSVGLAGAEQCF. CDR3 sequence (DNA): TGTGCCAGCAGCGTCGGACTAGCGGGTGCCGAGCAGTGCTTC.

This clonotype was seen a handful of times. The chain combines TRBV20-1 with TRBJ2-1, with 8 bases that match TRBD1. This CDR3 contains 14 residues. Germline V lookup: CDR1 DFQATT, CDR2 SNEGSKA (reference sequence). V dropped 3 bases and J dropped 4; count of bases not matched to a gene: 5. Here the CDR3 reads CSASKTGVYNEQFF. The CDR3 coding sequence is TGCAGTGCTAGTAAGACAGGGGTTTACAATGAGCAGTTCTTC.

There are a few counts of this clonotype. V and J are TRBV4-1 and TRBJ1-5; D possibly corresponds to TRBD1 (5 bases). CDR1 and CDR2 (germline): MGHRA, YSYEKL. CDR3 length: 16 residues. Trimming pared 1 base from V and 4 bases from J, leaving 14 bases between. CDR3 sequence reads: CASSQAGGSRNQPQHF. CDR3 in DNA: TGCGCCAGCAGCCAAGCGGGGGGGAGTCGGAATCAGCCCCAGCATTTT.